A single sample gave rise to the 30 T cell receptor beta chains below, sequenced in a study of blood T cells in healthy people across ages. A second PCR, run for about 7 to 11 cycles, used a sample-barcoded 5' primer plus a J-beta primer mix. MiXCR, run by TCRdb on the 5' RACE reads, gives a single entry per CDR3 protein. The sample carries roughly 1,300,000 distinct CDR3 sequences, approximately 59% recorded once. Material: blood. The source is a man aged 18-30 years in good health.

J is TRBJ1-1 and V is TRBV5-5; TRBD1 is a possible D gene (5 bases). Trimming removed 7 bases at V and 7 bases at J, with 17 bases between. In germline, CDR1 is SGHKS, CDR2 YYEKEE (reference sequence). The CDR3 has 13 amino acids. CDR3 sequence: CASGEPGTDEAFF. CDR3 DNA sequence: TGTGCCAGCGGCGAACCCGGGACGGATGAAGCTTTCTTT.

This clonotype was recorded once. CDR3 in amino acids: CASSLKRDREAFF. The CDR3 region has the DNA TGTGCCAGCAGTTTAAAGCGGGACAGGGAAGCTTTCTTT. The gene calls are TRBV12-3 or TRBV12-4 and TRBJ1-1; 8 bases agree with TRBD1. J lost 8 bases, V lost 2 bases, and 4 bases had no gene match. CDR3 size: 13 residues.

The chain joins TRBV5-5 to TRBJ2-1, with D perhaps TRBD1 (5 bases). Germline V gene sequence: CDR1 SGHKS, CDR2 YYEKEE (reference sequence). Between the trimmed V and J ends, which lost 4 bases and 2 bases, there was a span of 16 bases. The CDR3 length is 16 residues. In DNA, the CDR3 is TGTGCCAGCAGCGAATATGTGGACACCACCTACAATGAGCAGTTCTTC. As protein: CASSEYVDTTYNEQFF.

The chain links TRBV10-3 to TRBJ2-5, with TRBD1 matching over 7 bases. The end of the DNA fits TRBJ2-7 better, so the J call may be wrong. There are 12 residues in the CDR3. CDR1 is ENHRY and CDR2 is SYGVKD in the germline V gene. The CDR3 nucleotides are TGTGCCATCAGTGTCCCAGGGGGCGAGCAGTACTTC. It codes for CAISVPGGEQYF.

In regard to this clonotype: Relative to the germline gene, one junction end is altered; a read error may explain this. The rearrangement links TRBV27 to TRBJ2-7; D call uncertain. The CDR3 covers 15 residues. The V gene's germline CDR1 is MNHEY and CDR2 SMNVEV (reference sequence). The CDR3 region has the DNA TGTGCCCGCAGTTTATATGGACGCCCCACCTACGAGCAGTACTTC. Its translation is CARSLYGRPTYEQYF.

The chain couples TRBV29-1 to TRBJ2-1; 10 bases are a match to TRBD2. Germline loops: CDR1 SQVTM, CDR2 ANQGSEA. This CDR3 region has 15 residues. Germline trimming cut 7 bases from V and 8 bases from J; bases unmatched to any gene: 14. The CDR3 spells CSAGGASGRIYEQFF. CDR3 bases: TGCAGCGCCGGCGGGGCTAGCGGGAGAATTTATGAGCAGTTCTTC.

The V gene is TRBV29-1, the J gene TRBJ2-7; tentatively, D is TRBD1 or TRBD2 (5 bases each). CDR3 length equals 13 residues. V dropped 7 bases and J dropped 7 bases, with 20 bases sitting between them. Germline V gives CDR1 SQVTM, CDR2 ANQGSEA. Here the CDR3 DNA reads TGCAGCGCAGCAGAGGGGACCTCGGGGGAGCAGTACTTC. Its translation is CSAAEGTSGEQYF.

The chain couples TRBV27 to TRBJ1-1, with D possibly matching TRBD1 (5 bases). The CDR3 has 14 residues. The germline V gene encodes CDR1 MNHEY and CDR2 SMNVEV (reference sequence). The ends were cut back, 3 bases at V and 0 bases at J, with 8 bases in the middle. The CDR3 spells CASSFSGLNTEAFF. For the CDR3, the DNA is TGTGCCAGCAGTTTTTCAGGGCTGAACACTGAAGCTTTCTTT.

The gene calls are TRBV24-1 and TRBJ1-2, with D possibly being TRBD1 (5 bases). Trimming stripped 1 base from V and 8 bases from J, with 10 bases between. CDR1 is KGHDR and CDR2 is SFDVKD in the germline V gene. The CDR3 runs 13 residues. The CDR3 DNA follows: TGTGCCACCAGTGATTTTCGGGGGACCGGCTACACCTTC. Its translation: CATSDFRGTGYTF.

V usage is TRBV5-4 and J usage is TRBJ2-7; D gene uncertain. The CDR3 spans 14 residues. Germline V gene data show CDR1 as SGHNT and CDR2 as YYREEE (reference sequence). V was trimmed by 0 bases and J by 5 bases, leaving 12 bases between them. CDR3: CASSLGAFYDEQYF. The CDR3 nucleotides read TGTGCCAGCAGCTTGGGGGCATTCTACGACGAGCAGTACTTC. Filled out from reference TRBV5-4 and TRBJ2-7, the complete variable domain reads ETGVTQSPTHLIKTRGQQVTLRCSSQSGHNTVSWYQQALGQGPQFIFQYYREEENGRGNFPPRFSGLQFPNYSSELNVNALELDDSALYLCASSLGAFYDEQYFGPGTRLTVT.

This clonotype has a count of ten or more. This chain links TRBV7-6 with TRBJ2-7; no clear D gene. CDR1 is SGHVS, CDR2 FNYEAQ, per germline. Trimming removed 5 bases at V and 0 bases at J, with 5 bases between. The CDR3 has 12 amino acids. CDR3 sequence (DNA): TGTGCCAGCAGCGCTAACTCCTACGAGCAGTACTTC. It codes for CASSANSYEQYF.

On this clonotype: One junction end does not reproduce the germline sequence, and a read error may be involved. V and J are TRBV5-1 and TRBJ1-1, with D unclear. Germline lookup yields CDR1 SGHRS and CDR2 YFSETQ. The CDR3 extends over 14 amino acids. CDR3 in amino acids: CAGSPREANTEAFF. Here the CDR3 DNA reads TGCGCCGGCAGCCCCAGAGAGGCGAACACTGAAGCTTTCTTT.

CDR3 loop: CAWSKLGQASQPQHF. The CDR3 DNA sequence: TGTGCCTGGAGTAAACTCGGACAGGCCTCCCAGCCCCAGCATTTT. The rearrangement links TRBV30 to TRBJ1-5; 7 nucleotides match TRBD1. The ends lost 2 bases at V and 7 bases at J; junction bases unmatched: 11. This CDR3 region has 15 residues. Germline V CDR1 and CDR2: GTSNPN, SVGIG (reference sequence).

This clonotype was detected a few times. The genes are TRBV7-2 and TRBJ2-1; no clear D gene. The CDR3 sequence is 12 residues long. Trimming cost V 1 base and J 9 bases, with 7 bases left between them. Germline V CDR1 and CDR2: SGHTA, FQGNSA. The CDR3 loop is CASSLVVSEQFF. CDR3 nucleotide sequence: TGTGCCAGCAGCTTAGTGGTTAGTGAGCAGTTCTTC.

The gene calls are TRBV29-1 and TRBJ2-7, with D unclear. Trimming cost V 4 bases and J 2 bases, with 15 bases left between them. Germline V gives CDR1 SQVTM, CDR2 ANQGSEA. The CDR3 spans 14 residues. CDR3 in amino acids: CSVVFVRGAYEQYF. CDR3 nucleotides: TGCAGCGTTGTGTTTGTGCGTGGGGCCTACGAGCAGTACTTC.

This clonotype has only a few counts. The V and J genes are TRBV5-1 and TRBJ2-5; 8 nucleotides agree with TRBD1. This CDR3 is built from 14 residues. The junction had 13 bases not matched to a gene; V was cut back by 4 bases and J by 11 bases. The V gene's germline CDR1 is SGHRS and CDR2 YFSETQ. CDR3 residues: CASSPGTGALEQYF. The CDR3 DNA reads as TGCGCCAGCAGCCCCGGGACAGGAGCCCTGGAGCAGTACTTC.

V usage is TRBV29-1 and J usage is TRBJ1-1; D gene ambiguous. The CDR3 has 17 amino acids. The ends were cut back, 6 bases at V and 4 bases at J, with 27 bases in the middle. Germline loops: CDR1 SQVTM, CDR2 ANQGSEA. This CDR3 reads CSVHKTRIRRDGTEAFF. The CDR3 nucleotides read TGCAGCGTCCACAAGACGCGTATTAGAAGGGATGGCACTGAAGCTTTCTTT.

The rearrangement links TRBV11-3 to TRBJ2-5, with D possibly being TRBD2 (5 bases). The germline V gene encodes CDR1 SGHNT and CDR2 YENEEA. The CDR3 is 13 residues long. V was shortened by 5 bases and J by 4 bases, with 11 bases between the two germline ends. This CDR3 reads CASSPPGIETQYF. The CDR3 region has the DNA TGTGCCAGCAGCCCCCCGGGGATAGAGACCCAGTACTTC.

V is TRBV7-2 and J is TRBJ2-3; 7 bases are a match to TRBD1. The length of the CDR3 is 14 residues. The germline CDR1 and CDR2 sequences are SGHTA and FQGNSA. V lost 5 bases to trimming and J lost 6 bases; unmatched junction nucleotides: 8. The CDR3 sequence: CASSPTGIEDTQYF. The DNA for the CDR3 is TGTGCCAGCAGCCCGACAGGGATTGAGGATACGCAGTATTTT.

The rearrangement links TRBV4-1 to TRBJ1-2, with D unclear. The V end was cut by 2 bases, the J end by 4 bases, with 11 bases between. Germline lookup yields CDR1 MGHRA and CDR2 YSYEKL. The CDR3 contains 14 residues. The CDR3 nucleotides read TGCGCCAGCAGCCAAATGTCAGGCTTCTATGGCTACACCTTC. It specifies CASSQMSGFYGYTF.

This clonotype was seen only once. The junction differs from germline at one of its ends, possibly a read error. This chain uses TRBV28 with TRBJ1-2; perhaps TRBD1 as D (5 bases). The V gene's germline CDR1 is MDHEN and CDR2 SYDVKM. This CDR3 region has 16 residues. CDR3 bases: TGTGCCAGCAGTTCCCCCGGGGCCAACTTTGACTATGGCTACACCTTT. Its protein product is CASSSPGANFDYGYTF.

V and J are TRBV20-1 and TRBJ1-1; TRBD1 is a possible D gene (6 bases). Germline loops: CDR1 DFQATT, CDR2 SNEGSKA (reference sequence). Trimming pared 0 bases from V and 4 bases from J, leaving 12 bases between. The CDR3 sequence is 14 residues long. In DNA, the CDR3 is TGCAGTGCTAGAGATACCAGGGGTACCACTGAAGCTTTCTTT. It is translated as CSARDTRGTTEAFF.

The chain recombines TRBV20-1 with TRBJ2-5; D is possibly TRBD2 (6 bases). Per the germline V gene, CDR1 is DFQATT and CDR2 is SNEGSKA (reference sequence). The CDR3 contains 15 residues. V lost 6 bases, J lost 1 base, and 18 bases lay in between. The CDR3 region is CSADGDFKGQETQYF. Written as DNA, the CDR3 is TGCAGTGCAGACGGGGACTTCAAGGGCCAAGAGACCCAGTACTTC.

This clonotype has a handful of counts. J is TRBJ1-2 and V is TRBV29-1; D remains unclear. The CDR3 totals 12 residues. Germline lookup yields CDR1 SQVTM and CDR2 ANQGSEA. Between the trimmed V and J ends, which lost 2 bases and 2 bases, there was a span of 6 bases. The CDR3 region has the DNA TGCAGCGTTGAAACACAGAACTATGGCTACACCTTC. Translating it yields CSVETQNYGYTF. Full variable domain (remainder filled in from reference TRBV29-1 and TRBJ1-2): SAVISQKPSRDICQRGTSLTIQCQVDSQVTMMFWYRQQPGQSLTLIATANQGSEATYESGFVIDKFPISRPNLTFSTLTVSNMSPEDSSIYLCSVETQNYGYTFGSGTRLTVV.

This clonotype was recorded a few times. The chain has TRBV28 and TRBJ1-1, with D hard to call. This CDR3 has 14 amino acids. Germline CDR1 MDHEN, CDR2 SYDVKM. The V gene lost 7 bases and the J gene lost 5 bases, with 17 bases spanning the gap. DNA for the CDR3: TGTGCCAGCACCGAAGGAGGGTCTAGGACTGAAGCTTTCTTT. It encodes CASTEGGSRTEAFF.

In this sample, this clonotype turned up a few times. The genes are TRBV6-5 and TRBJ2-5, with no clear D. With 6 bases removed from V and 1 base from J, the gap between germline ends came to 9 bases. Germline loops: CDR1 MNHEY, CDR2 SVGAGI. The CDR3 has 13 residues. Here the CDR3 DNA reads TGTGCCAGCAGCCCCTCTGTCCAAGAGACCCAGTACTTC. It specifies CASSPSVQETQYF.

The chain recombines TRBV20-1 with TRBJ2-1; TRBD1 is a possible D gene (6 bases). CDR1 is DFQATT, CDR2 SNEGSKA, per germline (reference sequence). V was trimmed by 2 bases and J by 8 bases, leaving 10 bases between them. CDR3 length: 12 residues. The chain's CDR3 is CSARNRVDEQFF. DNA for the CDR3: TGCAGTGCTAGAAACAGGGTGGATGAGCAGTTCTTC.

V is TRBV20-1 and J is TRBJ2-1; D unresolved. The CDR3 contains 12 residues. With 3 bases removed from V and 4 bases from J, the gap between germline ends came to 7 bases. Germline V gives CDR1 DFQATT, CDR2 SNEGSKA (reference sequence). The CDR3: CSARLQYNEQFF. The CDR3 DNA follows: TGCAGTGCTAGGCTACAGTACAATGAGCAGTTCTTC.

The V call is TRBV29-1, the J call TRBJ2-5; 8 bases line up with TRBD2. Germline V lookup: CDR1 SQVTM, CDR2 ANQGSEA. The CDR3 covers 12 residues. The V gene end was trimmed by 7 bases and the J gene end by 11 bases; junction bases not matched to a gene: 12. CDR3 sequence: CSARTSRAEQYF. The CDR3, as DNA: TGCAGCGCTAGGACTAGCAGGGCTGAGCAGTACTTC.

This clonotype was seen just once. The chain uses TRBV11-3 and TRBJ2-1; weak D call: TRBD1 (6 bases). CDR3 length: 14 amino acids. Trimming removed 5 bases from V and 6 bases from J, with 14 bases in between. The germline V gene has CDR1 SGHNT and CDR2 YENEEA. The CDR3 spells CASSVAYRANEQFF. The CDR3 nucleotides are TGTGCCAGCAGCGTAGCCTACAGGGCCAATGAGCAGTTCTTC.